This T cell receptor (beta chain) was recorded in a study of Graves' ophthalmopathy and Graves' hyperthyroidism. The CDR3 totals 15 residues. Germline V gene data show CDR1 as SEHNR and CDR2 as FQNEAQ (reference sequence). Beta-chain TCR CDR3 regions were amplified from RNA transcripts. A first-round RT-PCR used HTBI primers, followed by a second-round multiplex PCR. MiXCR, applied by TCRdb to the multiplex PCR reads, yields one record per CDR3 protein. The table lists over a million distinct CDR3 sequences, 35% to 40% of them singletons. The genes are TRBV7-9 and TRBJ2-1; 8 nucleotides align to TRBD1. The last part of the DNA fits TRBJ2-7 better; the J call may be wrong. This sequence originates from an adult man with Graves' hyperthyroidism. Sequenced input: peripheral blood or thyroid tissue (not recorded which). The CDR3 DNA reads as TGTGCCAGCAGCCCAGGACAGGGCTCCTACAATGAGCAGTACTTC. Amino acids: CASSPGQGSYNEQYF.